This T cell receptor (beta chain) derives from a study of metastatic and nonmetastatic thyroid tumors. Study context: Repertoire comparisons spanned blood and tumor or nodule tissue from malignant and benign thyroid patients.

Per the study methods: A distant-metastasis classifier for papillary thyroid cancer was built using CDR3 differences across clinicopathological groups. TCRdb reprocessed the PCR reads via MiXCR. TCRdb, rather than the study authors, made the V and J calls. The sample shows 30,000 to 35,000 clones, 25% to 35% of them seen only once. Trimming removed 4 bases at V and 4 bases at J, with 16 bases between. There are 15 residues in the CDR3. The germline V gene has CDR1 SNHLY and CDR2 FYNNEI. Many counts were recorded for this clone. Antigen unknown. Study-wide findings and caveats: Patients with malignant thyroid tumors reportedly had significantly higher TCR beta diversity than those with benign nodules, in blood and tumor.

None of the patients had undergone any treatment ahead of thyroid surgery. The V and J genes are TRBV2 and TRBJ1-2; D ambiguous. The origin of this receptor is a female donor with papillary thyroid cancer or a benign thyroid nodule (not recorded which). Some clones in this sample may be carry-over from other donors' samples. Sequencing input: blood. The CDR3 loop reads CASSGEDGFIYGYTF. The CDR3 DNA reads TGTGCCAGCAGTGGGGAGGACGGCTTTATCTATGGCTACACCTTC.